The 19 T cell receptor beta chains below come from one sample, sequenced in a study of T cell responses to AZD1222 COVID-19 vaccine (dated by TCRdb to about 2021). Libraries were made using the immunoSEQ multiplex PCR assay. This is the immuneACCESS table as TCRdb keeps it, with only in-frame sequences that have V and J called. A part of the clones is gone; compared with another copy, unresolved V genes explain less than half, and the rest is unexplained. Counted in this sample were approximately 120,000 clones; approximately 86% of them appeared once. The ten largest clonotypes hold around 13% of the sample. The time point label here, explained by the study, means: baseline before first vaccination. Reading the label with the study, this specimen's treatment or condition is: meningococcal conjugate vaccine given as trial control. Sequenced here: peripheral blood, sampled on day 0 of MenACWY control vaccination. These receptors were taken from an adult in good health.

The count of this clone is one. The chain employs TRBV19 and TRBJ1-5, with 7 bases fitting TRBD1. Germline CDR1 and CDR2: LNHDA and SQIVND (reference sequence). The CDR3 length is 15 residues. Trimming cost V 1 base and J 4 bases; bases outside gene matches: 4. The CDR3 loop is CASSIVGRGNQPQHF. The CDR3, as DNA: TGTGCCAGTAGTATAGTGGGCAGGGGGAATCAGCCCCAGCATTTT.

This sequence joins TRBV5-5 and TRBJ1-1, with D possibly matching TRBD1 (5 bases). V was clipped by 4 bases and J by 7 bases, with 14 bases between them. There are 13 residues in the CDR3. CDR1 is SGHKS, CDR2 YYEKEE, per germline (reference sequence). The CDR3 DNA follows: TGTGCCAGCAGCGCAACAGGAAGTCTTGAAGCTTTCTTT. Translation: CASSATGSLEAFF.

V and J are TRBV6-6 and TRBJ1-5; weak D call: TRBD1 (6 bases). V lost 5 bases and J 1 base, leaving 12 bases between the germline ends. There are 15 residues in the CDR3. Germline assignment: CDR1 MNHNY and CDR2 SVGAGI (reference sequence). The CDR3 spells CASSGQGMSNQPQHF. The CDR3 DNA reads as TGTGCCAGCAGTGGTCAGGGGATGAGCAATCAGCCCCAGCATTTT.

The rearrangement links TRBV14 to TRBJ2-7, with 9 positions matching TRBD1. This CDR3 has 15 amino acids. Trimming cost V 5 bases and J 1 base; bases outside gene matches: 6. Germline assignment: CDR1 SGHDN and CDR2 FVKESK. The CDR3 DNA sequence: TGTGCCAGCAGCTCAACAGGGGGCAGGTCCTACGAGCAGTACTTC. Protein: CASSSTGGRSYEQYF.

V usage is TRBV7-2 and J usage is TRBJ1-2; 8 positions agree with TRBD1. Germline trimming cut 3 bases from V and 8 bases from J; bases unmatched to any gene: 5. This CDR3 region has 13 residues. Germline V CDR1 and CDR2: SGHTA, FQGNSA. The CDR3 DNA sequence: TGTGCCAGCAGCTTTGACAGGGGAACGGGCTACACCTTC. This encodes CASSFDRGTGYTF.

The genes are TRBV19 and TRBJ2-2; 13 bases align to TRBD2. Germline assignment: CDR1 LNHDA and CDR2 SQIVND (reference sequence). V lost 6 bases, J lost 4 bases, and 5 bases stayed unmatched. This CDR3 has 16 residues. CDR3 DNA: TGTGCCAGTAGATCACTAGCGGGAGGGGTCACCGGGGAGCTGTTTTTT. It encodes CASRSLAGGVTGELFF.

V and J are TRBV23-1 and TRBJ2-5; 8 bases are a match to TRBD1. TRBV23-1 belongs to the ORF category, with a function that is uncertain. This CDR3 is built from 16 residues. The junction had 13 bases not matched to a gene; V was cut back by 3 bases and J by 7 bases. The CDR3: CASSHRPPQGDWTQYF. CDR3 nucleotides: TGCGCCAGCAGTCACCGGCCCCCACAGGGGGACTGGACCCAGTACTTC.

The V gene is TRBV7-6, the J gene TRBJ2-7; D is undetermined. Germline CDR1 is SGHVS and CDR2 is FNYEAQ. CDR3 length equals 15 residues. V dropped 1 base and J dropped 0 bases, with 10 bases sitting between them. The CDR3 is CASSLGVLSSYEQYF. The CDR3 DNA reads as TGTGCCAGCAGCTTAGGCGTCTTGAGCTCCTACGAGCAGTACTTC.

This chain joins TRBV11-2 and TRBJ2-1, with TRBD1 as a possible D gene (7 bases). V was trimmed by 8 bases and J by 3 bases, leaving 14 bases between them. This CDR3 contains 14 residues. Germline CDR1 SGHAT, CDR2 FQNNGV. Here the CDR3 reads CASGRPGGYNEQFF. DNA of the CDR3: TGTGCCAGCGGGAGGCCAGGGGGCTACAATGAGCAGTTCTTC.

The V gene is TRBV5-6, the J gene TRBJ1-3, with D unresolved. This CDR3 has 13 residues. From germline, CDR1 is SGHDT and CDR2 YYEEEE. V lost 0 bases, J lost 8 bases, and 9 bases lay in between. The CDR3 DNA reads as TGTGCCAGCAGCTTGGGGCAGTTTGACACCATATATTTT. Translating gives CASSLGQFDTIYF.

Here the CDR3 reads CASRLVAGSSYEQYF. CDR3 sequence (DNA): TGTGCAAGTCGCTTAGTAGCGGGAAGCTCCTACGAGCAGTACTTC. The chain recombines TRBV12-2 with TRBJ2-7; the DNA was not used to check the table's D call, TRBD2. TRBV12-2 is an annotated pseudogene. This CDR3 spans 15 amino acids.

This chain uses TRBV29-1 with TRBJ2-1; D remains unclear. This CDR3 is built from 16 residues. Germline assignment: CDR1 SQVTM and CDR2 ANQGSEA. With 4 bases removed from V and 1 base from J, the gap between germline ends came to 17 bases. The CDR3 DNA follows: TGCAGCGTTGTCTGGCGTCTTTCACATTCCTACAATGAGCAGTTCTTC. It specifies CSVVWRLSHSYNEQFF.

This clone was seen only a few times. This chain connects TRBV3-1 (or the pseudogene TRBV3-2) to TRBJ1-1; 7 bases agree with TRBD1. CDR1 is LGHDT, CDR2 YNNKEL, per germline (reference sequence). The CDR3 extends over 15 amino acids. Germline trimming cut 1 base from V and 3 bases from J; bases unmatched to any gene: 5. CDR3 residues: CASSQGTGWDTEAFF. The CDR3 DNA sequence: TGTGCCAGCAGCCAAGGGACAGGATGGGACACTGAAGCTTTCTTT.

This chain joins TRBV28 and TRBJ2-7; D is possibly TRBD2 (7 bases). This CDR3 has 15 residues. V gave up 3 bases and J gave up 6 bases, with 18 bases separating them. Germline V gene data show CDR1 as MDHEN and CDR2 as SYDVKM. The CDR3 spells CASSLWGGGIAEQYF. The CDR3 nucleotides are TGTGCCAGCAGTTTGTGGGGGGGCGGGATAGCCGAGCAGTACTTC. Full variable domain (outside the CDR3, taken from reference TRBV28 and TRBJ2-7): DVKVTQSSRYLVKRTGEKVFLECVQDMDHENMFWYRQDPGLGLRLIYFSYDVKMKEKGDIPEGYSVSREKKERFSLILESASTNQTSMYLCASSLWGGGIAEQYFGPGTRLTVT.

The genes are TRBV6-4 and TRBJ2-7; maybe TRBD1 (6 bases). CDR3 size: 15 residues. Trimming shortened V by 6 bases and J by 2 bases, and 17 bases separated the two germline ends. Germline-derived CDR1 and CDR2 are MRHNA and SNTAGT. The chain's CDR3 is CASSLRAGDAYEQYF. The CDR3 DNA follows: TGTGCCAGCAGCCTCAGGGCAGGGGATGCCTACGAGCAGTACTTC.

The genes are TRBV30 and TRBJ1-5, with D uncertain. CDR1 and CDR2 from the germline V gene are GTSNPN and SVGIG (reference sequence). V was shortened by 2 bases and J by 4 bases, with 12 bases between the two germline ends. The CDR3 has 14 residues. The CDR3 nucleotides are TGTGCCTGGAGTACAGTGGCCCGAAATCAGCCCCAGCATTTT. As protein: CAWSTVARNQPQHF.

V gene TRBV6-5 combines with J gene TRBJ1-6; 7 bases are shared with TRBD1. Germline CDR1 reads MNHEY; CDR2 reads SVGAGI. Germline trimming cut 7 bases from V and 5 bases from J; bases unmatched to any gene: 5. The CDR3 extends over 14 amino acids. CDR3 loop: CASTLDRNNSPLHF. CDR3 bases: TGTGCCAGCACCCTGGACAGGAATAATTCACCCCTCCACTTT.

The J gene is TRBJ2-7, the V gene TRBV18; D is tentatively TRBD1 or TRBD2 (5 bases each). The CDR3 runs to 14 residues. CDR1 and CDR2 from the germline V gene are KGHSH and LQKENI. V dropped 6 bases and J dropped 0 bases, with 12 bases sitting between them. The CDR3 spells CASSGTVVSYEQYF. The CDR3 nucleotides read TGTGCCAGCTCCGGGACGGTGGTCTCCTACGAGCAGTACTTC.

The gene calls are TRBV7-2 and TRBJ2-7; either TRBD1 or TRBD2 may supply D (5 bases each). The V gene's germline CDR1 is SGHTA and CDR2 FQGNSA. The length of the CDR3 is 13 residues. The germline V and J ends were trimmed by 1 base and 4 bases, with 8 bases remaining between them. CDR3 sequence (DNA): TGTGCCAGCAGCTTAGATGGGGGTTACGAGCAGTACTTC. Its protein product is CASSLDGGYEQYF.